This T cell receptor (beta chain) emerged from a study of human T cells and chemical hapten exposure. Study at large: DPC at 2% was the sensitizing agent, placed on roughly 2 cm by roughly 2 cm of upper inner arm skin. There were per-sample TCR yield variations, arising mainly from small pooled library volume differences.

In germline, CDR1 is LNHDA, CDR2 SQIVND (reference sequence). This CDR3 contains 17 residues. The V gene lost 9 bases and the J gene lost 0 bases, with 22 bases spanning the gap. The time point denotes: pre-sensitization, week 0. Regarding treatment: therapeutic diphenylcyclopropenone sensitization with weekly scalp DPC. This clonotype has just a few counts. The library labeled individual cDNA molecules by adding unique molecular identifiers to them. TCRdb ran MiXCR on the RACE reads and lists one entry per CDR3 protein. This table has approximately 320,000 distinct CDR3 sequences, 5% to 6.5% appearing once.

V is TRBV19 and J is TRBJ2-3, with D perhaps TRBD1 (6 bases). This sample comprised whole blood, obtained in connection with sensitization to the hapten diphenylcyclopropenone (DPC). This clonotype was obtained from a woman aged 18-29 years with alopecia areata. Some clones in this sample may be carry-over from other donors' samples. The CDR3 protein is CASTQGQRIASTDTQYF. The CDR3 nucleotides are TGTGCCAGCACCCAGGGGCAACGCATAGCTAGCACAGATACGCAGTATTTT.